This entry is about one T cell receptor beta chain. Its antigen is still unknown. Germline lookup yields CDR1 SGHAT and CDR2 FQNNGV. V was pared by 1 base and J by 1 base, with 7 bases between. CDR3 size: 15 residues. This specimen comes from a study of CD4+ T cells in melanoma. Findings and limits, study-wide: A reported correlation linked neoantigen-specific CD4+ T cells to CD8+, macrophage and B cell function. In melanoma, neoantigen-specific CD4+ T cells reportedly differed in differentiation state.

Using immunoSEQ multiplex PCR, the repertoire was profiled, and TCRdb retains in-frame clones only, with some absent. The sample gives over 100,000 clones, 92% of which show up once; 3.3% is in the top ten. The source material was peripheral blood. The sequence came from a human donor with melanoma. The V and J genes are TRBV11-2 and TRBJ2-2; D is ambiguous. This chain's CDR3 is CASSLVGRNTGELFF. Here the CDR3 DNA reads TGTGCCAGCAGCTTAGTGGGCAGGAACACCGGGGAGCTGTTTTTT.